These 14 T cell receptor beta chains were all obtained from the same sample, sequenced in a study of early stage breast cancer tumors. Here immunoSEQ multiplex PCR was the method, and the copy in TCRdb shows in-frame clones only, minus some. The sample records around 31,000 clones, more than 65% being singletons. The sample consisted of blood. The receptors derive from a person aged 40-50 years with breast cancer.

V usage is TRBV27 and J usage is TRBJ2-1, with 9 bases matching TRBD1. Trimming at V came to 7 bases and at J to 5 bases, leaving 12 bases not matched to a gene. The CDR3 has 16 residues. Germline V gives CDR1 MNHEY, CDR2 SMNVEV (reference sequence). As DNA, the CDR3 is TGTGCCAGCACTGCCTTCGGGACAGGGTGGAACAATGAGCAGTTCTTC. Its protein product is CASTAFGTGWNNEQFF.

The rearrangement links TRBV15 to TRBJ1-5; TRBD1 matches 8 bases. CDR3 length: 17 amino acids. The trim removed 2 bases at V and 3 bases at J, leaving 9 bases unmatched. Per germline, CDR1 LNHNV and CDR2 YYDKDF (reference sequence). The CDR3 DNA is TGTGCCACCAGCAGACAATACAGGGGGGGACCCAATCAGCCCCAGCATTTT. Its protein product is CATSRQYRGGPNQPQHF. Together with reference TRBV15 and TRBJ1-5, the CDR3 gives the full variable domain: DAMVIQNPRYQVTQFGKPVTLSCSQTLNHNVMYWYQQKSSQAPKLLFHYYDKDFNNEADTPDNFQSRRPNTSFCFLDIRSPGLGDTAMYLCATSRQYRGGPNQPQHFGDGTRLSIL.

The sample holds a few counts of this clone. The rearrangement joins TRBV5-4 to TRBJ1-2; the D gene is possibly TRBD1 (5 bases). Trimming pared 1 base from V and 4 bases from J, leaving 8 bases between. CDR3 length: 13 amino acids. The germline gives CDR1 SGHNT, CDR2 YYREEE (reference sequence). The CDR3: CASSLSGAYGYTF. The DNA of the CDR3 is TGTGCCAGCAGCTTGTCCGGGGCCTATGGCTACACCTTC.

V is TRBV9 and J is TRBJ1-5, with D perhaps TRBD1 (6 bases). Germline loops: CDR1 SGDLS, CDR2 YYNGEE. The CDR3 length is 17 residues. Trimming stripped 2 bases from V and 1 base from J, with 16 bases between. CDR3 in DNA: TGTGCCAGCAGCGTTGACGGGGGCGGTTGGAGCAATCAGCCCCAGCATTTT. It yields the protein CASSVDGGGWSNQPQHF.

This clone was observed once. The rearrangement joins TRBV5-1 to TRBJ2-1; D could derive from TRBD1 or TRBD2 (6 bases each). V was trimmed by 4 bases and J by 9 bases, leaving 23 bases between them. There are 16 residues in the CDR3. Per germline, CDR1 SGHRS and CDR2 YFSETQ. The CDR3 reads CASSATSPGRGGEQFF. The DNA of the CDR3 is TGCGCCAGCAGCGCTACTAGCCCCGGGCGAGGGGGTGAGCAGTTCTTC.

The chain joins TRBV19 to TRBJ1-4, with D unclear. This CDR3 contains 14 residues. Germline CDR1 LNHDA, CDR2 SQIVND (reference sequence). The V end was cut by 1 base, the J end by 4 bases, with 7 bases between. The CDR3, as DNA: TGTGCCAGTAGTATAGGGCAGTATAATGAAAAACTGTTTTTT. Translated, it gives CASSIGQYNEKLFF.

The CDR3 protein is CASRTGTSSYNEQFF. The CDR3 region has the DNA TGTGCCAGCAGAACCGGGACTAGCAGTTACAATGAGCAGTTCTTC. The chain combines TRBV11-1 with TRBJ2-1; TRBD2 matches at 9 bases. From germline, CDR1 is SGHAT and CDR2 FQDESV (reference sequence). The V gene end was trimmed by 6 bases and the J gene end by 4 bases; junction bases not matched to a gene: 7. The CDR3 is 15 residues long. Using reference TRBV11-1 and TRBJ2-1 for the parts outside the CDR3, the full variable domain is EAEVAQSPRYKITEKSQAVAFWCDPISGHATLYWYRQILGQGPELLVQFQDESVVDDSQLPKDRFSAERLKGVDSTLKIQPAELGDSAMYLCASRTGTSSYNEQFFGPGTRLTVL.

The chain combines TRBV30 with TRBJ2-7; 9 nucleotides agree with TRBD1. Germline V gene lookup returns CDR1 GTSNPN and CDR2 SVGIG (reference sequence). The CDR3 is made up of 14 amino acids. J gave up 3 bases and V 3 bases, and 6 bases lay outside the gene matches. CDR3: CAWRGTGSFYEQYF. CDR3 nucleotides: TGTGCCTGGAGAGGGACAGGGAGTTTCTACGAGCAGTACTTC.

This clone is labeled medium-sized. The V gene is TRBV7-3, the J gene TRBJ2-1; 9 nucleotides line up with TRBD1. V lost 5 bases and J lost 5; bases outside the gene matches: 7. Germline V CDR1 and CDR2: SGHTA, FQGTGA. The CDR3 sequence is 15 residues long. The CDR3 sequence: CASSQDRGGHNEQFF. The CDR3 region has the DNA TGTGCCAGCAGCCAAGACAGGGGGGGACACAATGAGCAGTTCTTC.

The chain uses TRBV2 and TRBJ2-3; weak D call: TRBD2 (7 bases). Trimming stripped 2 bases from V and 8 bases from J, with 17 bases between. This CDR3 has 15 residues. Germline CDR1 and CDR2: SNHLY and FYNNEI. In nucleotides, the CDR3 is TGTGCCAGCAGTGAAATAGGGGGGGCCGGGAGTACGCAGTATTTT. Translating it yields CASSEIGGAGSTQYF.

This CDR3 is CASSGGGGNTEAFF. The CDR3 nucleotides are TGTGCCAGCTCCGGAGGGGGAGGGAACACTGAAGCTTTCTTT. The V gene is TRBV18, the J gene TRBJ1-1, with TRBD1 as a possible D gene (6 bases). Per germline, CDR1 KGHSH and CDR2 LQKENI. Deletions cut 6 bases from V and 1 base from J, with 12 bases between. This CDR3 spans 14 amino acids.

A remark on this clone: The junction departs from the called germline gene at one end, perhaps through a read error. The gene calls are TRBV5-1 and TRBJ2-3, with D unclear. CDR3 length equals 12 residues. Germline CDR1 and CDR2: SGHRS and YFSETQ. CDR3 nucleotide sequence: TGCGCGAGCAGATGGGACACAGATACGCAGTATTTT. This encodes CASRWDTDTQYF.

The chain links TRBV27 to TRBJ1-2; 8 nucleotides line up with TRBD1. Trimming cost V 1 base and J 7 bases; bases outside gene matches: 8. The CDR3 covers 15 residues. The germline gives CDR1 MNHEY, CDR2 SMNVEV (reference sequence). The CDR3 protein is CASSLLGQGAFGYTF. CDR3 bases: TGTGCCAGCAGTTTATTAGGGCAGGGGGCCTTTGGCTACACCTTC.

The V gene is TRBV30, the J gene TRBJ1-4; the D is unclear. The CDR3 runs 15 residues. Germline CDR1 GTSNPN, CDR2 SVGIG (reference sequence). V shed 2 bases and J shed 5 bases, with 15 bases lying between them. The CDR3 bases are TGTGCCTGGAGTCCATCGGGGAAGGAGAATGAAAAACTGTTTTTT. It translates to CAWSPSGKENEKLFF.